Listed below are T cell receptor beta chains from one sample, sequenced in a study of T cells in Graves' hyperthyroidism and ophthalmopathy. Using its own MiXCR run on the multiplex PCR reads, TCRdb lists one record per CDR3 protein. The profile shows more than 500,000 distinct CDR3 sequences, 15% to 20% of them singletons. The sequenced sample consisted of blood. The receptors shown here come from a woman in her 30s with Graves' hyperthyroidism. Both conserved end residues are part of each CDR3. Fields, in order: J gene, clone size, V gene, CDR3 length, D gene, CDR3 DNA, CDR3 protein. The D gene is left open where the match is weak. Clone size, where shown, is once, few, many, or a class for clones that have expanded.

j_gene: TRBJ1-2; abundance: -; v_gene: TRBV7-2; len: 13; d_gene: -; CDR3nt: TGTGCCAGCAGCTTTATAGGGGGCTATGGCTACACCTTC; CDR3aa: CASSFIGGYGYTF
j_gene: TRBJ2-5; abundance: few; v_gene: TRBV11-2; len: 15; d_gene: TRBD1; CDR3nt: TGTGCCAGCAGCCAAGGAACAGGGGGCTTGGAGACCCAGTACTTC; CDR3aa: CASSQGTGGLETQYF
j_gene: TRBJ1-2; abundance: -; v_gene: TRBV20-1; len: 13; d_gene: TRBD1; CDR3nt: TGCAGTGCTTCGGACAGGGGGAACTATGGCTACACCTTC; CDR3aa: CSASDRGNYGYTF
j_gene: TRBJ2-7; abundance: few; v_gene: TRBV20-1; len: 15; d_gene: -; CDR3nt: TGCAGTGCTAGCCGTAACACTGGCATTACCTACGAGCAGTACTTC; CDR3aa: CSASRNTGITYEQYF
j_gene: TRBJ1-1; abundance: many; v_gene: TRBV4-1; len: 17; d_gene: -; CDR3nt: TGCGCCAGCAGCCAAGACCAATCGGGACGGCAGAACACTGAAGCTTTCTTT; CDR3aa: CASSQDQSGRQNTEAFF
j_gene: TRBJ2-7; abundance: many; v_gene: TRBV20-1; len: 12; d_gene: -; CDR3nt: TGCAGTGCTAGCGATCCAACCCACGAGCAGTACTTC; CDR3aa: CSASDPTHEQYF
j_gene: TRBJ1-1; abundance: -; v_gene: TRBV9; len: 13; d_gene: -; CDR3nt: TGTGCCAGCAGCGTAGTCGCCGGCACTGAAGCTTTCTTT; CDR3aa: CASSVVAGTEAFF
j_gene: TRBJ1-1; abundance: many; v_gene: TRBV27; len: 15; d_gene: -; CDR3nt: TGTGCCAGCAGTTTAGGAGATTCCATGAACACTGAAGCTTTCTTT; CDR3aa: CASSLGDSMNTEAFF
j_gene: TRBJ1-3; abundance: many; v_gene: TRBV5-1; len: 16; d_gene: -; CDR3nt: TGCGCCAGCAGAGGGGATCCGGTATTCTCTGGAAACACCATATATTTT; CDR3aa: CASRGDPVFSGNTIYF
j_gene: TRBJ1-5; abundance: -; v_gene: TRBV19; len: 13; d_gene: -; CDR3nt: TGTGCCAGTAGAAGGGAGTATATCCAGCCCCAGCATTTT; CDR3aa: CASRREYIQPQHF
j_gene: TRBJ2-5; abundance: many; v_gene: TRBV12-3/TRBV12-4; len: 14; d_gene: -; CDR3nt: TGTGCCAGCAGGGCGGACAGCGGATGGGAGACCCAGTACTTC; CDR3aa: CASRADSGWETQYF
j_gene: TRBJ2-1; abundance: many; v_gene: TRBV7-9; len: 14; d_gene: -; CDR3nt: TGTGCCAGCAGCCCTCTAGGCGAGTGGTTTGAGCAGTTCTTC; CDR3aa: CASSPLGEWFEQFF
j_gene: TRBJ1-2; abundance: -; v_gene: TRBV5-1; len: 15; d_gene: -; CDR3nt: TGCGCCAGCAGCTTTGGCAGGAGGGGGAGTGAAGCCTACACCTTC; CDR3aa: CASSFGRRGSEAYTF
j_gene: TRBJ2-3; abundance: -; v_gene: TRBV10-3; len: 15; d_gene: TRBD2; CDR3nt: TGTGCCATCAAGTTTAGCGGGAGAGTCACAGATACGCAGTATTTT; CDR3aa: CAIKFSGRVTDTQYF
j_gene: TRBJ2-1; abundance: few; v_gene: TRBV5-5; len: 15; d_gene: TRBD2; CDR3nt: TGTGCCAGCAGCGACGGACTAGGGACTTACAATGAGCAGTTCTTC; CDR3aa: CASSDGLGTYNEQFF